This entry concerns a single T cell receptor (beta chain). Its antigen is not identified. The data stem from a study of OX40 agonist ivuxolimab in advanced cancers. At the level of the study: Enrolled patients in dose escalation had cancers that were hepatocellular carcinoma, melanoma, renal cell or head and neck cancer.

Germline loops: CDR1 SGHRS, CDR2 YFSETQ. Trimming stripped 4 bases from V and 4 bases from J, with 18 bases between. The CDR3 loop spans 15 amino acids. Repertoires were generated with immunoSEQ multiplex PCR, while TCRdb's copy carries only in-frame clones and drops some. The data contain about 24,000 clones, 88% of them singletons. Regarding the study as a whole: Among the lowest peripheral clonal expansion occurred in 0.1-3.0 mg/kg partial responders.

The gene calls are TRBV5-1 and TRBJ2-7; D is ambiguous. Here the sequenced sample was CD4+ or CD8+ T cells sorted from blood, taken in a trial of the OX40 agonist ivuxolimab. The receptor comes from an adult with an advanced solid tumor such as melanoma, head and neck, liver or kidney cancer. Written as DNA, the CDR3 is TGCGCCAGCAGCAATGCAGGTTACCTATCTTACGAGCAGTACTTC. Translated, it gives CASSNAGYLSYEQYF.